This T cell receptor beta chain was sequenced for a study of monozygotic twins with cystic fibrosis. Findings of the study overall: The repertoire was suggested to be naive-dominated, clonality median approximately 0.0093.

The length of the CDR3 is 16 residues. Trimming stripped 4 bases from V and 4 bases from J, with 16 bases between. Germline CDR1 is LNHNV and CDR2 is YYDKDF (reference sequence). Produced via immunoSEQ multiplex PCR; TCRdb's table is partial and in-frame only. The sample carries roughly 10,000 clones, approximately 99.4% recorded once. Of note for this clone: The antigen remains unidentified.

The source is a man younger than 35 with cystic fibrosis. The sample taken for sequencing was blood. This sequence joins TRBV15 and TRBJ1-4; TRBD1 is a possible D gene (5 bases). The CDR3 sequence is CATSNNLVGVNEKLFF. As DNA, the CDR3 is TGTGCCACCAGCAACAATCTCGTGGGGGTTAATGAAAAACTGTTTTTT.